This T cell receptor (beta chain) was found in a study of monozygotic twins with inflammatory bowel disease. About this clonotype: Its antigen is currently unknown.

This CDR3 is built from 18 residues. CDR1 SQVTM and CDR2 ANQGSEA come from the germline V gene. Template switching added UMIs carrying a 6-nucleotide sample barcode. TCRalpha and TCRbeta cDNA was put through two nested PCRs of approximately 17 and 9 cycles. TCRdb re-called the 5' RACE reads; one entry per CDR3 protein, DNA not given. This sample's table reports about 380,000 distinct CDR3 sequences. Study-level results: With inverse Simpson as the measure, TCRbeta diversity was lower in IBD patients than in healthy co-twins. With others, IBD patients shared fewer clonotypes than healthy twins did, especially with disease activity.

The sample taken for sequencing was blood. The sequence came from a human donor with ulcerative colitis or Crohn's disease, or a healthy co-twin of an affected twin (not recorded which). The genes are TRBV29-1 and TRBJ1-1; as DNA is missing, the TRBD1 call by TCRdb cannot be tested. CDR3 region: CSVEHFDGTGTSNTEAFF.